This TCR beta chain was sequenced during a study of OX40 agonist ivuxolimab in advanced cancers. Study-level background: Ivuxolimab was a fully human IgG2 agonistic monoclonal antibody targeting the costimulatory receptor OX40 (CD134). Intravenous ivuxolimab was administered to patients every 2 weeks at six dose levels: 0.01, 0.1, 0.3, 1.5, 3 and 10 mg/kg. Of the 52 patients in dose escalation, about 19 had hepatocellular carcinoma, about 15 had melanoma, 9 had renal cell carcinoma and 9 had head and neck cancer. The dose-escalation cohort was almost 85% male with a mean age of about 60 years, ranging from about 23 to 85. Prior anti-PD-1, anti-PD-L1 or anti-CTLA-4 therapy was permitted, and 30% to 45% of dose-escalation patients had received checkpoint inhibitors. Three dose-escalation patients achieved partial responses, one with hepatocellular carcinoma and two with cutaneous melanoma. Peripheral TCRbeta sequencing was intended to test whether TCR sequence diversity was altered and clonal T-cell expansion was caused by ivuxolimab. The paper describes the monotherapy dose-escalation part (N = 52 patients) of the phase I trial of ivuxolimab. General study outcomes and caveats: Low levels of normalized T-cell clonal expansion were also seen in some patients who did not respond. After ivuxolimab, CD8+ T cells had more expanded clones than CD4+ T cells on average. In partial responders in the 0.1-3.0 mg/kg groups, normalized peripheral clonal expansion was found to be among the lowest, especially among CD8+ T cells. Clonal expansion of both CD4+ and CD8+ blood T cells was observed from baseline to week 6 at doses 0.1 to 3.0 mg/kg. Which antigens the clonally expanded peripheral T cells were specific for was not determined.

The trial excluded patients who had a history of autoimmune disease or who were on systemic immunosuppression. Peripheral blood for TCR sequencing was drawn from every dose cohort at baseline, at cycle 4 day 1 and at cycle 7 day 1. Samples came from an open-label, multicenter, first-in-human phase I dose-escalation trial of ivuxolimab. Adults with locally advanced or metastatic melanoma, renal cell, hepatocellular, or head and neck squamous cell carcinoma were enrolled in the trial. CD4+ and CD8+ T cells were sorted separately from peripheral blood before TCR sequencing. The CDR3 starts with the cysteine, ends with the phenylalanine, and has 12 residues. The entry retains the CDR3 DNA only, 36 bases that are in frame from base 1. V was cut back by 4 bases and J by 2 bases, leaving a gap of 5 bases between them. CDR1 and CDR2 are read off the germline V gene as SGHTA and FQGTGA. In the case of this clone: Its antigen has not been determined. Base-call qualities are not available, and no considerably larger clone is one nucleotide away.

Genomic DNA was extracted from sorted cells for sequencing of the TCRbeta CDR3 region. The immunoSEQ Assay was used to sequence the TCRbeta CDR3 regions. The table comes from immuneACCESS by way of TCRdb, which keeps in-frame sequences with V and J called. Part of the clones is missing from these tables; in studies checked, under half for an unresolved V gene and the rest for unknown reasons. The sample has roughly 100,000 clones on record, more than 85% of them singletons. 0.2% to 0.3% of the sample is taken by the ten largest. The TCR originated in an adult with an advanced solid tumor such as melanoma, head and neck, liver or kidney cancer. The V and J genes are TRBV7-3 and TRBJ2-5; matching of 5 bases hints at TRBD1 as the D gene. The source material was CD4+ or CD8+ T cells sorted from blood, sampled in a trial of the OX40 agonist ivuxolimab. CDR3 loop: CASSSGQETQYF. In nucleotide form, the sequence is TGTGCCAGCAGCTCAGGGCAAGAGACCCAGTACTTC. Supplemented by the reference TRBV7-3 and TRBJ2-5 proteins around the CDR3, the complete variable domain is GAGVSQTPSNKVTEKGKYVELRCDPISGHTALYWYRQSLGQGPEFLIYFQGTGAADDSGLPNDRFFAVRPEGSVSTLKIQRTERGDSAVYLCASSSGQETQYFGPGTRLLVL.